The next 15 T cell receptor beta chains were all read from a single sample in a study of monozygotic twins with cystic fibrosis (dated by TCRdb to the early 2020s). The receptor library was made with the immunoSEQ multiplex PCR assay. Not all clones reach the TCRdb copy of this immuneACCESS table, which keeps in-frame sequences only. Checked studies attribute under half of the gap to unresolved V genes and leave the rest unexplained. Recorded for this sample are around 34,000 clones; approximately 72% of them occurred a single time. 0.7% to 1% of the sample comes from the top ten. Source material: blood. These receptors were taken from a girl under 18 with cystic fibrosis.

The chain has TRBV7-8 and TRBJ2-7; no clear D. Germline V CDR1 and CDR2: SGHVS, FQNEAQ. The germline V and J ends were trimmed by 1 base and 4 bases, with 11 bases remaining between them. The CDR3 sequence is 14 residues long. As DNA, the CDR3 is TGTGCCAGCAGCTTAGGATCAGGAAAGTACGAGCAGTACTTC. Its translation: CASSLGSGKYEQYF. Using reference TRBV7-8 and TRBJ2-7 for the parts outside the CDR3, the full variable domain is GAGVSQSPRYKVAKRGQDVALRCDPISGHVSLFWYQQALGQGPEFLTYFQNEAQLDKSGLPSDRFFAERPEGSVSTLKIQRTQQEDSAVYLCASSLGSGKYEQYFGPGTRLTVT.

CDR3 nucleotides: TGTGCCAGTAGTATGGGTCAGTCACCTAATCAGCCCCAGCATTTT. Its translation is CASSMGQSPNQPQHF. V is TRBV19 and J is TRBJ1-5; D is unclear. The CDR3 spans 15 residues. Germline V CDR1 and CDR2: LNHDA, SQIVND (reference sequence). V gave up 3 bases and J gave up 4 bases, with 13 bases separating them.

The chain is built from TRBV5-1 and TRBJ2-1; the D gene is possibly TRBD2 (6 bases). Trimming cost V 3 bases and J 1 base, with 11 bases left between them. CDR1 SGHRS and CDR2 YFSETQ come from the germline V gene. The CDR3 totals 15 residues. The CDR3 DNA reads as TGCGCCAGCAGCTGGACCGGGACTTCCTACAATGAGCAGTTCTTC. Residues: CASSWTGTSYNEQFF. The variable domain in full, with the rest retrieved from reference TRBV5-1 and TRBJ2-1, is KAGVTQTPRYLIKTRGQQVTLSCSPISGHRSVSWYQQTPGQGLQFLFEYFSETQRNKGNFPGRFSGRQFSNSRSEMNVSTLELGDSALYLCASSWTGTSYNEQFFGPGTRLTVL.

V gene TRBV5-1 combines with J gene TRBJ2-2, with D uncertain. Trimming stripped 0 bases from V and 6 bases from J, with 6 bases between. Germline assignment: CDR1 SGHRS and CDR2 YFSETQ. The CDR3 runs 13 residues. For the CDR3, the DNA is TGCGCCAGCAGCTTGGGCGGTCCCGGGGAGCTGTTTTTT. Protein product: CASSLGGPGELFF.

This clone has just a few counts. The chain combines TRBV2 with TRBJ2-7; the match to TRBD1 covers 7 bases. The CDR3 runs 13 residues. Germline V gene lookup returns CDR1 SNHLY and CDR2 FYNNEI. The V and J ends lost 4 bases and 3 bases, in that order; junction bases with no gene match: 3. The CDR3 coding sequence is TGTGCCAGCAGTGCCCGGGACAGCTACGAGCAGTACTTC. It encodes CASSARDSYEQYF.

This sequence joins TRBV7-2 and TRBJ2-3; D might be TRBD1 or TRBD2, each matching 7 bases. V was pared by 0 bases and J by 5 bases, with 18 bases between. CDR3 length equals 17 residues. Per germline, CDR1 SGHTA and CDR2 FQGNSA. CDR3 DNA sequence: TGTGCCAGCAGCTTAGCGGTTCGTCAGGGGGGGGTAGATACGCAGTATTTT. Its translation is CASSLAVRQGGVDTQYF. Full variable domain (missing parts from reference TRBV7-2 and TRBJ2-3): GAGVSQSPSNKVTEKGKDVELRCDPISGHTALYWYRQSLGQGLEFLIYFQGNSAPDKSGLPSDRFSAERTGGSVSTLTIQRTQQEDSAVYLCASSLAVRQGGVDTQYFGPGTRLTVL.

This clone was seen a handful of times. This chain joins TRBV6-4 and TRBJ1-2, with a possible D match to TRBD1 (6 bases). The ends were cut back, 6 bases at V and 8 bases at J, with 19 bases in the middle. This CDR3 is 14 amino acids long. Looked up from germline, CDR1 is MRHNA and CDR2 is SNTAGT. CDR3 residues: CASSDRFGTSGYTF. Here the CDR3 DNA reads TGTGCCAGCAGCGACAGGTTTGGTACGAGCGGCTACACCTTC.

The chain recombines TRBV5-1 with TRBJ1-1; 10 bases match TRBD1. Germline loops: CDR1 SGHRS, CDR2 YFSETQ. This CDR3 is 16 amino acids long. The J segment lost 0 bases and the V segment lost 5 bases, leaving 7 bases of the junction unmatched. Here the CDR3 reads CASSSDRGQVNTEAFF. In DNA, the CDR3 is TGCGCCAGCAGTTCCGACAGGGGGCAAGTGAACACTGAAGCTTTCTTT.

V and J are TRBV7-8 and TRBJ1-1, with D uncertain. Looked up from germline, CDR1 is SGHVS and CDR2 is FQNEAQ. Trimming removed 3 bases at V and 2 bases at J, with 10 bases between. The CDR3 runs 14 residues. Written as DNA, the CDR3 is TGTGCCAGCAGCTTGTACAGAGAAAACACTGAAGCTTTCTTT. Its translation is CASSLYRENTEAFF.

The V call is TRBV5-4, the J call TRBJ2-5; tentative D call: TRBD1 (6 bases). Trimming stripped 2 bases from V and 7 bases from J, with 12 bases between. CDR1 SGHNT and CDR2 YYREEE come from the germline V gene (reference sequence). The CDR3 is 13 amino acids. This CDR3 reads CASSLDRFGTQYF. The CDR3 DNA follows: TGTGCCAGCAGCTTAGACAGGTTCGGGACCCAGTACTTC. Supplemented by reference TRBV5-4 and TRBJ2-5, the full variable domain reads ETGVTQSPTHLIKTRGQQVTLRCSSQSGHNTVSWYQQALGQGPQFIFQYYREEENGRGNFPPRFSGLQFPNYSSELNVNALELDDSALYLCASSLDRFGTQYFGPGTRLLVL.

This clone has only a few counts. This chain uses TRBV9 with TRBJ1-2; D is ambiguous. The CDR3 has 13 amino acids. Germline loops: CDR1 SGDLS, CDR2 YYNGEE. The V end was cut by 4 bases, the J end by 6 bases, with 13 bases between. The CDR3, as DNA: TGTGCCAGCAGCCCACCAGACGGACATGGCTACACCTTC. Its protein is CASSPPDGHGYTF. Full variable domain (outside the CDR3, taken from reference TRBV9 and TRBJ1-2): DSGVTQTPKHLITATGQRVTLRCSPRSGDLSVYWYQQSLDQGLQFLIQYYNGEERAKGNILERFSAQQFPDLHSELNLSSLELGDSALYFCASSPPDGHGYTFGSGTRLTVV.

The chain carries TRBV9 and TRBJ2-1; 8 bases map to TRBD1. V was pared by 0 bases and J by 7 bases, with 6 bases of the junction left unmatched. The CDR3 consists of 15 residues. Germline V gene data show CDR1 as SGDLS and CDR2 as YYNGEE. The CDR3 loop reads CASSVGQGALNEQFF. The CDR3 DNA sequence: TGTGCCAGCAGCGTAGGGCAGGGGGCTTTGAATGAGCAGTTCTTC.

This chain links TRBV30 with TRBJ2-3, with 12 bases that match TRBD2. J was trimmed by 6 bases and V by 0 bases; bases with no gene match: 4. The CDR3 totals 15 residues. Germline CDR1 GTSNPN, CDR2 SVGIG (reference sequence). The CDR3 protein is CAWSVGLAGGDTQYF. The CDR3 nucleotides are TGTGCCTGGAGTGTAGGCCTAGCGGGAGGGGATACGCAGTATTTT.

The genes are TRBV5-4 and TRBJ2-5; 11 bases agree with TRBD2. CDR3 length: 16 residues. Germline CDR1 and CDR2: SGHNT and YYREEE (reference sequence). Losses at the gene ends were 0 bases for V and 0 bases for J; bases not matched to a gene: 1. The CDR3 nucleotides read TGTGCCAGCAGCTTGGCACTAGCGGGAGACCAAGAGACCCAGTACTTC. It codes for CASSLALAGDQETQYF.

The gene calls are TRBV30 and TRBJ1-2, with 7 positions matching TRBD1. The CDR3 is made up of 17 amino acids. CDR1 is GTSNPN and CDR2 is SVGIG in the germline V gene (reference sequence). V was pared by 2 bases and J by 2 bases, with 14 bases of the junction left unmatched. CDR3 in DNA: TGTGCCTGGAGTAAAGAGAATTATGGGACAGCAAACTATGGCTACACCTTC. Translation gives CAWSKENYGTANYGYTF.